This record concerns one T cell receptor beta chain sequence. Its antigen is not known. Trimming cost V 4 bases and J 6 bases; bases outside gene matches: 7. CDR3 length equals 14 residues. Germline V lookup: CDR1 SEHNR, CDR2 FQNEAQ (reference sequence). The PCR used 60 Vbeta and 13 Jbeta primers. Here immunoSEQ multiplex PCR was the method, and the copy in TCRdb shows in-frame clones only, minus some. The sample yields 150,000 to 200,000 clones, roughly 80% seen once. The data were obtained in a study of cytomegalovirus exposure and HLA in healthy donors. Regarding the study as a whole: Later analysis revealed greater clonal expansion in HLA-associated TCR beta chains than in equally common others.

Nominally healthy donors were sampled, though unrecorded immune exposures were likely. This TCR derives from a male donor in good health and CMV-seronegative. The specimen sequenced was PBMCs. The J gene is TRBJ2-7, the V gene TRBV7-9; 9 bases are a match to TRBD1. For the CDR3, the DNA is TGTGCCAGCAGCTCCCGGGACAGGGTCTCCGAGCAGTACTTC. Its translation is CASSSRDRVSEQYF. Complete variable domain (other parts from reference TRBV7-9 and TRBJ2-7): DTGVSQNPRHKITKRGQNVTFRCDPISEHNRLYWYRQTLGQGPEFLTYFQNEAQLEKSRLLSDRFSAERPKGSFSTLEIQRTEQGDSAMYLCASSSRDRVSEQYFGPGTRLTVT.